In its sample, the clone carrying this T cell receptor (beta chain) was seen a few times. Antigen specificity is unknown. Unique molecular identifier tags were affixed to discrete cDNA molecules. TCRdb used MiXCR to reprocess the 5' RACE reads, holding one entry per CDR3 protein. There are approximately 27,000 distinct CDR3 sequences in the sample; 5.8% occur only once, and roughly 5.2% lies in the top ten. This record belongs to a study of early T cells in non-severe SARS-CoV-2 infection. On the study more broadly: Sequencing of bulk RNA from unsorted whole blood was done, without chain pairing.

The CDR3 has 15 amino acids. The V segment lost 4 bases and the J segment 2 bases; nucleotides outside the gene matches: 5. Regarding the study as a whole: Sequences matched to VDJdb favored anti-spike CD8 responses, while private and CD4 specificities were missed.

This sequence joins TRBV12-3 or TRBV12-4 and TRBJ2-3, with TRBD2 identical over 8 bases. This TCR was recovered from an adult who was a healthcare worker with PCR-confirmed SARS-CoV-2 infection or an uninfected control (not recorded which). Sequencing was carried out using whole blood. CDR3: CASSSGTRDTDTQYF. The CDR3 nucleotides read TGTGCCAGCAGTTCCGGGACTAGAGACACAGATACGCAGTATTTT.